The 5 T cell receptor beta chains reported below all come from one sample, sequenced in a study of blood T cell repertoires in COVID-19. The protocol was immunoSEQ multiplex PCR, while the TCRdb copy is restricted to in-frame clones and leaves out a portion. The sample lists tens of thousands of clones, 80% to 90% occurring once. Sequenced: peripheral blood. The receptors were sampled from a human donor in a cohort sampled during active COVID-19.

This chain links TRBV7-2 with TRBJ1-2, with D uncertain. CDR3 length equals 13 residues. With 1 base removed from V and 8 bases from J, the gap between germline ends came to 11 bases. Germline CDR1 reads SGHTA; CDR2 reads FQGNSA. CDR3 in DNA: TGTGCCAGCAGCTTAGTGATCCCGGGGGGCTACACCTTC. Translation gives CASSLVIPGGYTF.

Only a few counts were recorded for this clone. V is TRBV7-9 and J is TRBJ1-6; 7 nucleotides match TRBD1. Germline V gene sequence: CDR1 SEHNR, CDR2 FQNEAQ (reference sequence). This CDR3 is built from 13 residues. Trimming removed 7 bases from V and 7 bases from J; junction bases left unmatched: 4. The CDR3 DNA is TGTGCCAGCAAACGGGACAGCAATTCACCCCTCCACTTT. This gives the protein CASKRDSNSPLHF.

The sample holds one count of this clone. This chain uses TRBV18 with TRBJ1-2; D is ambiguous. Germline V gene data show CDR1 as KGHSH and CDR2 as LQKENI. The CDR3 is 14 residues long. V was pared by 5 bases and J by 3 bases, with 13 bases between. CDR3 nucleotides: TGTGCCAGCTCAGAGGATGATTCTGACTATGGCTACACCTTC. Protein sequence: CASSEDDSDYGYTF.

The chain joins TRBV5-6 to TRBJ1-2; 8 positions match TRBD1. The length of the CDR3 is 16 residues. V shed 0 bases and J 2 bases; nucleotides not matched to a gene: 6. The germline gives CDR1 SGHDT, CDR2 YYEEEE. Written as DNA, the CDR3 is TGTGCCAGCAGCTTGGACTGGGGACAGGCGAACTATGGCTACACCTTC. Protein: CASSLDWGQANYGYTF.

This clone was seen only a few times. CDR3 in DNA: TGTGCCAGCAGTGTACCGGGACTAGCGGGAACCTACGAGCAGTACTTC. This codes for CASSVPGLAGTYEQYF. The rearrangement uses TRBV25-1 and TRBJ2-7; TRBD2 matches 13 bases. Germline assignment: CDR1 MGHDK and CDR2 SYGVNS. J was trimmed by 2 bases and V by 4 bases; bases with no gene match: 5. The CDR3 length is 16 residues.